These T cell receptor beta chains were read from a single sample in a study of T cells after yellow fever vaccination. TCRdb processed the 5' RACE reads anew with MiXCR; each CDR3 protein has one entry. The sample lists 250,000 to 400,000 distinct CDR3 sequences, approximately 4% occurring once. The source was PBMCs, collected 15 days after the yellow fever booster vaccination. Receptors originate from a man younger than 35 who received the YFV17D yellow fever vaccine. Each CDR3 is given with its conserved first and last residue. D genes are given only for firm matches. Expanded clones get a size class; other rows say once, few or many, or leave the size out.

clone_size: few
v_call: TRBV5-1
d_call: -
j_call: TRBJ2-1
cdr3_nt: TGCGCCAGCAGCTTCACCGCCGGCTCCTACAATGAGCAGTTCTTC
cdr3_aa: CASSFTAGSYNEQFF

clone_size: many
v_call: TRBV9
d_call: -
j_call: TRBJ2-2
cdr3_nt: TGTGCCAGCAGCGTAACGAACACCGGGGAGCTGTTTTTT
cdr3_aa: CASSVTNTGELFF

clone_size: few
v_call: TRBV7-2
d_call: TRBD1
j_call: TRBJ2-3
cdr3_nt: TGTGCCAGCAGGCGAACAGGGGGCGGGACGCAGTATTTT
cdr3_aa: CASRRTGGGTQYF

clone_size: large
v_call: TRBV27
d_call: TRBD2
j_call: TRBJ2-1
cdr3_nt: TGTGCCACCGGGACTAGAGGGGGGGGTCGGTTCTTC
cdr3_aa: CATGTRGGGRFF

clone_size: many
v_call: TRBV13
d_call: -
j_call: TRBJ2-2
cdr3_nt: TGTGCCAGCAGCCGGGGGCGGCCCCGTACCGGGGAGCTGTTTTTT
cdr3_aa: CASSRGRPRTGELFF

clone_size: many
v_call: TRBV7-9
d_call: -
j_call: TRBJ2-4
cdr3_nt: TGTGCCAGCAGCCCTAGTCCCGCCAAAAACATTCAGTACTTC
cdr3_aa: CASSPSPAKNIQYF

clone_size: many
v_call: TRBV7-3
d_call: TRBD2
j_call: TRBJ2-3
cdr3_nt: TGTGCCAGCAGCTCCCGGACTAGCGGGGGCACAGATACGCAGTATTTT
cdr3_aa: CASSSRTSGGTDTQYF

clone_size: -
v_call: TRBV7-2
d_call: TRBD1
j_call: TRBJ1-1
cdr3_nt: TGTGCCAGCAGCAGACGGACAGGCCCTCCAGCTTTCTTT
cdr3_aa: CASSRRTGPPAFF

clone_size: many
v_call: TRBV9
d_call: -
j_call: TRBJ1-5
cdr3_nt: TGTGCCAGCAGCCCAGACGGTTTCAGCAATCAGCCCCAGCATTTT
cdr3_aa: CASSPDGFSNQPQHF

clone_size: -
v_call: TRBV30
d_call: -
j_call: TRBJ2-7
cdr3_nt: TGTGCCTGGAGTGTAAACTTAGTATACGAGCAGTACTTC
cdr3_aa: CAWSVNLVYEQYF

clone_size: few
v_call: TRBV4-3
d_call: -
j_call: TRBJ1-2
cdr3_nt: TGCGCCAGCAGCCCCAATATGGGGGGGCGCGGGGTAGGCTACACCTTC
cdr3_aa: CASSPNMGGRGVGYTF

clone_size: -
v_call: TRBV6-5
d_call: -
j_call: TRBJ1-5
cdr3_nt: TGTGCCAGCAGTAGTGGGCCTTATCAGCCCCAGCATTTT
cdr3_aa: CASSSGPYQPQHF

clone_size: many
v_call: TRBV7-2
d_call: TRBD1
j_call: TRBJ2-7
cdr3_nt: TGTGCCAGCAGCCCCGGTGGGACAGGGATCTACGAGCAGTACTTC
cdr3_aa: CASSPGGTGIYEQYF

clone_size: many
v_call: TRBV6-1
d_call: -
j_call: TRBJ1-1
cdr3_nt: TGTGCCAGCAGTGTTGGGCAGACCGATGAAGCTTTCTTT
cdr3_aa: CASSVGQTDEAFF

clone_size: few
v_call: TRBV12-3/TRBV12-4
d_call: -
j_call: TRBJ1-2
cdr3_nt: TGTGCCAGCAGTTTGTCCGGGCTAGGCTACACCTTC
cdr3_aa: CASSLSGLGYTF

clone_size: few
v_call: TRBV29-1
d_call: -
j_call: TRBJ1-3
cdr3_nt: TGCAGCGTTGGGGGCTCTGGAAACACCATATATTTT
cdr3_aa: CSVGGSGNTIYF

clone_size: few
v_call: TRBV11-2
d_call: -
j_call: TRBJ2-2
cdr3_nt: TGTGCCAGCAGCTTAATCCAGGGCCTGAACACCGGGGAGCTGTTTTTT
cdr3_aa: CASSLIQGLNTGELFF

clone_size: few
v_call: TRBV7-3
d_call: TRBD1
j_call: TRBJ1-6
cdr3_nt: TGTGCCAGCAGCCCCGGACAGGGGAACAATTCACCCCTCCACTTT
cdr3_aa: CASSPGQGNNSPLHF

clone_size: many
v_call: TRBV4-3
d_call: -
j_call: TRBJ2-7
cdr3_nt: TGCGCCAGCAGTCAAGAAGCAACCGCGTCAGACTACGAGCAGTACTTC
cdr3_aa: CASSQEATASDYEQYF

clone_size: many
v_call: TRBV12-3/TRBV12-4
d_call: -
j_call: TRBJ2-1
cdr3_nt: TGTGCCAGCAGTTACGGGACCCCCGGGAATGAGCAGTTCTTC
cdr3_aa: CASSYGTPGNEQFF

clone_size: -
v_call: TRBV18
d_call: TRBD2
j_call: TRBJ2-7
cdr3_nt: TGTGCCAGCTCTCCTACGGGACTAGAAATCGCGCAGTACTTC
cdr3_aa: CASSPTGLEIAQYF

clone_size: many
v_call: TRBV4-2
d_call: -
j_call: TRBJ2-2
cdr3_nt: TGTGCCAGCAGCCAAGAAACGAACACCGGGGAGCTGTTTTTT
cdr3_aa: CASSQETNTGELFF

clone_size: few
v_call: TRBV3-1
d_call: -
j_call: TRBJ1-6
cdr3_nt: TGTGCCAGCAGCACTTATAGAGAGCATTCACCCCTCCACTTT
cdr3_aa: CASSTYREHSPLHF

clone_size: many
v_call: TRBV18
d_call: TRBD1
j_call: TRBJ2-5
cdr3_nt: TGTGCCAGCTCACCATCGGACAGGGCCCAAGAGACCCAGTACTTC
cdr3_aa: CASSPSDRAQETQYF

clone_size: many
v_call: TRBV7-9
d_call: -
j_call: TRBJ1-2
cdr3_nt: TGTGCCAGCAGCTCAGCCCGGGGGCTGGCCTATGGCTACACCTTC
cdr3_aa: CASSSARGLAYGYTF

clone_size: few
v_call: TRBV4-1
d_call: TRBD2
j_call: TRBJ2-2
cdr3_nt: TGCGCCAGCAGCCAAGTCGACGGGGGGGAAACCGGGGAGCTGTTTTTT
cdr3_aa: CASSQVDGGETGELFF

clone_size: many
v_call: TRBV29-1
d_call: -
j_call: TRBJ2-3
cdr3_nt: TGCAGCGTTGTTGGGGCTAGCGCCCTGGATACGCAGTATTTT
cdr3_aa: CSVVGASALDTQYF

clone_size: few
v_call: TRBV3-1
d_call: -
j_call: TRBJ2-3
cdr3_nt: TGTGCCAGCAGCCAATTGGCCCAGCGGGCCGATACGCAGTATTTT
cdr3_aa: CASSQLAQRADTQYF

clone_size: few
v_call: TRBV20-1
d_call: -
j_call: TRBJ1-1
cdr3_nt: TGCAGTGCTAGAGATGGATCGTCTGAAGCTTTCTTT
cdr3_aa: CSARDGSSEAFF

clone_size: many
v_call: TRBV10-3
d_call: TRBD2
j_call: TRBJ2-1
cdr3_nt: TGTGCCATCAGTCAAGAGCGGGGGCGCAATGAGCAGTTCTTC
cdr3_aa: CAISQERGRNEQFF

clone_size: few
v_call: TRBV12-3/TRBV12-4
d_call: -
j_call: TRBJ2-1
cdr3_nt: TGTGCCAGCAGTACCCCGGGGCAGCGGTACAATGAGCAGTTCTTC
cdr3_aa: CASSTPGQRYNEQFF

clone_size: -
v_call: TRBV29-1
d_call: -
j_call: TRBJ2-1
cdr3_nt: TGCAGCGTCCTCGGAGGGGTCTCAGATAGGACAGGAGGGTTAAACTTAATCTCCTACAATGAGCAGTTCTTC
cdr3_aa: CSVLGGVSDRTGGLNLISYNEQFF

clone_size: -
v_call: TRBV20-1
d_call: -
j_call: TRBJ1-6
cdr3_nt: TGCAGTGCTAGAGAAGGCGGCAGGGCTCTTACACCCCTCCACTTT
cdr3_aa: CSAREGGRALTPLHF

clone_size: many
v_call: TRBV11-2
d_call: TRBD2
j_call: TRBJ2-5
cdr3_nt: TGTGCCAGCAGCTTACTTCGGGGGGGCTTGGAGACCCAGTACTTC
cdr3_aa: CASSLLRGGLETQYF

clone_size: many
v_call: TRBV7-9
d_call: TRBD2
j_call: TRBJ2-5
cdr3_nt: TGTGCCAGCAGCTCGACTAGCGGGGCGCAAGAGACCCAGTACTTC
cdr3_aa: CASSSTSGAQETQYF

clone_size: many
v_call: TRBV11-2
d_call: -
j_call: TRBJ2-7
cdr3_nt: TGTGCCAGCAGCTTAGATTCGTGGTATAGGGGCTCCTACGAGCAGTACTTC
cdr3_aa: CASSLDSWYRGSYEQYF

clone_size: many
v_call: TRBV7-9
d_call: TRBD1
j_call: TRBJ1-1
cdr3_nt: TGTGCCAGCAGCCTAATGACAGGGGCTGAAGCTTTCTTT
cdr3_aa: CASSLMTGAEAFF

clone_size: -
v_call: TRBV3-1
d_call: -
j_call: TRBJ1-2
cdr3_nt: TGTGCCAGCAGCCAATCCCGGGCGCGGGGTGGCTACACCTTC
cdr3_aa: CASSQSRARGGYTF

clone_size: -
v_call: TRBV6-6
d_call: -
j_call: TRBJ1-1
cdr3_nt: TGTGCCAGCAGTTACGGGGGGTGGGTGTTCACTGAAGCTTTCTTT
cdr3_aa: CASSYGGWVFTEAFF

clone_size: many
v_call: TRBV30
d_call: TRBD1
j_call: TRBJ2-4
cdr3_nt: TGTGCCTGGAGTGCAGGGGGCAGGGACATTCAGTACTTC
cdr3_aa: CAWSAGGRDIQYF

clone_size: many
v_call: TRBV6-5
d_call: -
j_call: TRBJ1-1
cdr3_nt: TGTGCCAGCAGTCAGGGACCCATTGAAGCTTTCTTT
cdr3_aa: CASSQGPIEAFF

clone_size: -
v_call: TRBV5-1
d_call: -
j_call: TRBJ1-2
cdr3_nt: TGCGCCAGCAGCTACAACAGTGGGGGAGTCTCTGGCTACACCTTC
cdr3_aa: CASSYNSGGVSGYTF

clone_size: -
v_call: TRBV2
d_call: -
j_call: TRBJ2-7
cdr3_nt: TGTGCCAGCAGTGAGAACAGGAATTCCTACGAGCAGTACTTC
cdr3_aa: CASSENRNSYEQYF

clone_size: -
v_call: TRBV6-2/TRBV6-3
d_call: TRBD2
j_call: TRBJ2-1
cdr3_nt: TGTGCCAGCAGACACCGCCGGACTAGCGGGGGGGCGGGGCCGCAGCAGTTCTTC
cdr3_aa: CASRHRRTSGGAGPQQFF

clone_size: many
v_call: TRBV7-2
d_call: TRBD2
j_call: TRBJ2-1
cdr3_nt: TGTGCCAGCACCATAGGGCGGGGGGGCGCCGGTGAGCAGTTCTTC
cdr3_aa: CASTIGRGGAGEQFF

clone_size: few
v_call: TRBV3-1
d_call: TRBD1
j_call: TRBJ2-2
cdr3_nt: TGTGCCAGCAGCCAAAGGGGGCCCGACACCGGGGAGCTGTTTTTT
cdr3_aa: CASSQRGPDTGELFF

clone_size: -
v_call: TRBV6-6
d_call: TRBD1
j_call: TRBJ2-7
cdr3_nt: TGTGCCAGCAGTTACTCCGGGACAGGTCCCTACGAGCAGTACTTC
cdr3_aa: CASSYSGTGPYEQYF

clone_size: few
v_call: TRBV2
d_call: -
j_call: TRBJ1-2
cdr3_nt: TGTGCCAGCAGTGAATCGGCCGGCTACACCTTC
cdr3_aa: CASSESAGYTF

clone_size: few
v_call: TRBV3-1
d_call: TRBD2
j_call: TRBJ2-3
cdr3_nt: TGTGCCAGCAGCCAAGACCCTATGACTAGCTCTTTAACAGATACGCAGTATTTT
cdr3_aa: CASSQDPMTSSLTDTQYF

clone_size: many
v_call: TRBV6-5
d_call: -
j_call: TRBJ2-5
cdr3_nt: TGTGCCAGGGAGGGGAAAGAGACCCAGTACTTC
cdr3_aa: CAREGKETQYF

clone_size: few
v_call: TRBV7-3
d_call: -
j_call: TRBJ2-3
cdr3_nt: TGTGCCAGCAGCCCGGACTCTTCTAGCACAGATACGCAGTATTTT
cdr3_aa: CASSPDSSSTDTQYF

clone_size: few
v_call: TRBV29-1
d_call: TRBD2
j_call: TRBJ2-1
cdr3_nt: TGCAGCGTCTCCGGACTAGCGGGGAGAGGTGAGCAGTTCTTC
cdr3_aa: CSVSGLAGRGEQFF

clone_size: -
v_call: TRBV5-5
d_call: -
j_call: TRBJ1-5
cdr3_nt: TGTGCCAGCACTCCCCGCCCGGTAAGCAATCAGCCCCAGCATTTT
cdr3_aa: CASTPRPVSNQPQHF

clone_size: -
v_call: TRBV20-1
d_call: -
j_call: TRBJ2-5
cdr3_nt: TGCAGTGCTAGCCCGGAGACCCAGTACTTC
cdr3_aa: CSASPETQYF

clone_size: -
v_call: TRBV29-1
d_call: -
j_call: TRBJ2-1
cdr3_nt: TGCAGCGTTGGCGGTTTTACAGGCTCCTACAATGAGCAGTTCTTC
cdr3_aa: CSVGGFTGSYNEQFF

clone_size: many
v_call: TRBV20-1
d_call: TRBD2
j_call: TRBJ2-3
cdr3_nt: TGCAGTGCTATAGCGGGGGGGCGGAGCACAGATACGCAGTATTTT
cdr3_aa: CSAIAGGRSTDTQYF

clone_size: many
v_call: TRBV7-2
d_call: -
j_call: TRBJ2-5
cdr3_nt: TGTGCCAGCAGCTTAGCCCAAGTGGAGACCCAGTACTTC
cdr3_aa: CASSLAQVETQYF